The T cell receptor (beta chain) under discussion was sequenced for a study of blood T cell repertoires in COVID-19 (dated by TCRdb to 2020 to 2022). Concerning the study at large: Collaborator samples came from the United States, Italy and Spain and covered acute and convalescent phases of COVID-19. HLA class I and class II types, where available, came from metadata supplied by the sample provider rather than from assay-based typing. The material from the prospective study consisted of cDNA or gDNA derived from T cells, B-cell-depleted T cells, or PBMCs. Deeply sampled blood TCRbeta repertoires from subjects exposed to, actively infected with, or recovered from COVID-19 were included in the dataset. Sample metadata almost always included a de-identified subject ID, COVID-19 status, age in years and sex. The repertoires were released in a freely available public database intended as a resource for research on the immune response to SARS-CoV-2. The samples were drawn from the first 160 participants of the ongoing ImmuneRACE study and from roughly 1,300 subjects provided by 6 global collaborators.

To note about this clone: This clone's antigen is unknown. Base-call qualities are not available, and no considerably larger clone is one nucleotide away.

The CDR3 spans 15 residues, from the cysteine through the phenylalanine. Only the CDR3 part of the read is kept: 45 bases, read in frame from the first base. From the germline V gene, CDR1 is SGHRS and CDR2 is YFSETQ. Relative to germline, V is 0 bases shorter and J is 3 bases shorter, with 9 bases between their ends. The full study reports these points: The amount of clinical and demographic metadata varied by source and participant and was provided uncurated.

TCRbeta CDR3 regions were amplified from genomic DNA by means of the immunoSEQ Assay, a bias-controlled multiplex PCR. The paper's data handling went like this. Nucleated cell counts per sample were estimated from amplification of reference gene primers within the assay. To quantify the absolute abundance of each unique TCRbeta CDR3 rearrangement, sequence reads were collapsed and filtered. For each sample, productive Simpson clonality was calculated as the square root of Simpson's diversity index over productive rearrangements. TCRdb's version of the immuneACCESS table is confined to in-frame rearrangements and falls short of the full clone set. An unresolved V gene accounts for under half of the shortfall where checked; the remainder is of unknown origin. V and J calls and clone size come straight from that table; D and trimming were deduced from the DNA. This sample is represented by 140,000 to 150,000 clones; 88% of them were singletons. The ten largest clonotypes hold approximately 1.8% of the sample.

The collaborating institutions used their own protocols to collect whole blood in K2EDTA tubes. For TCRbeta analysis, collaborators shipped samples in one of three forms: frozen whole blood, isolated PBMCs, or DNA extracted from either of those sample types. Recombination linked TRBV5-1 to TRBJ2-2; the D segment could be TRBD1, given 6 matching bases. The sequence derives from a man between 65 and 85 years old with acute or convalescent COVID-19. The sample taken for sequencing was peripheral blood. CDR3 sequence: CASSLGQGHTGELFF. The bases read TGCGCCAGCAGCTTGGGGCAGGGGCACACCGGGGAGCTGTTTTTT.